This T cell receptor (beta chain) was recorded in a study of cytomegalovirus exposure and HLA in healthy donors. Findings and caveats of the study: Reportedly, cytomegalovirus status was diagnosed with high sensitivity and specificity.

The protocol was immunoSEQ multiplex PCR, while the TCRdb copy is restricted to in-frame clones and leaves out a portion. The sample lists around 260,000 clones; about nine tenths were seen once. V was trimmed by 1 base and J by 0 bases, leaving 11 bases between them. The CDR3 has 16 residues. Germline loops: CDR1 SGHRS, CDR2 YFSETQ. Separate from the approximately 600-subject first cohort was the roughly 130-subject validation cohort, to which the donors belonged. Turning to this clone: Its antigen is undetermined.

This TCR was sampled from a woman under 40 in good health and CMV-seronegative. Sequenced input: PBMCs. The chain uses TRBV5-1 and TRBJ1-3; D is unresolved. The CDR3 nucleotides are TGCGCCAGCAGCTTGCGGGAGCAAAACTCTGGAAACACCATATATTTT. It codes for CASSLREQNSGNTIYF.